This TCR beta chain was recovered during a study of T cells in localized non-small cell lung cancer. The study, taken as a whole, reports: T cell clonality was highest in uninvolved adjacent lung, above tumor.

This table comes from immunoSEQ multiplex PCR, and its TCRdb copy is limited to in-frame clones, with some not included. Here the sample spans some 2,000 clones, less than 45% being singletons. Comment on this clone: Its antigen is unknown.

This receptor was identified in a male donor aged 60 or over with stage III squamous cell lung carcinoma. The sequences come from normal lung tissue next to the tumor, collected before any cancer treatment.

CDR3 sequence: CAWSVRSSGNTIYF. The CDR3 DNA is TGTGCCTGGAGTGTACGGTCCTCTGGAAACACCATATATTTT. The chain uses TRBV30 and TRBJ1-3; D unresolved. Trimming removed 0 bases at V and 0 bases at J, with 6 bases between. Germline CDR1 reads GTSNPN; CDR2 reads SVGIG (reference sequence). CDR3 length: 14 amino acids.